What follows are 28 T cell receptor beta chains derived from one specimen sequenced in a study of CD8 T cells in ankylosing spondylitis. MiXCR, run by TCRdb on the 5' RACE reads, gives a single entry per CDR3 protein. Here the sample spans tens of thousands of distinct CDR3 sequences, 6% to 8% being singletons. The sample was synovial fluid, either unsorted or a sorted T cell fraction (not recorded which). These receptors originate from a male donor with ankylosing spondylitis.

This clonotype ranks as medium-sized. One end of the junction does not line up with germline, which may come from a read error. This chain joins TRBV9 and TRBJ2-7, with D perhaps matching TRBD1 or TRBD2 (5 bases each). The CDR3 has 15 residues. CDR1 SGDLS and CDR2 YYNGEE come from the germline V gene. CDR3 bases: TGTGCCAGCAGCGTAGCTGGGGGAGCTTCCTCCGAGCAGTACTTC. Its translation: CASSVAGGASSEQYF.

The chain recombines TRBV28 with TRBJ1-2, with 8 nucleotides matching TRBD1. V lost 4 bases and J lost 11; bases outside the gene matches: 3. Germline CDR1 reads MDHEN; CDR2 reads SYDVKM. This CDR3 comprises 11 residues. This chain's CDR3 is CASSYRQGYTF. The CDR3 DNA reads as TGTGCCAGCAGTTATCGACAGGGGTACACCTTC.

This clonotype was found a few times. CDR3 loop: CASSLAGRGSNEQFF. The DNA for the CDR3 is TGTGCCAGCAGCCTCGCTGGGCGGGGCTCCAATGAGCAGTTCTTC. The rearrangement links TRBV11-2 to TRBJ2-1; the D gene is possibly TRBD2 (6 bases). Germline-derived CDR1 and CDR2 are SGHAT and FQNNGV. Trimming took off 5 bases at V and 6 bases at J, with 17 bases between the two ends. This CDR3 region has 15 residues.

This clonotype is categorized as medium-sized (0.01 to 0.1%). As DNA, the CDR3 is TGTGCCAGCAGCGTTGTAGCGGGAGGCTACAATGAGCAGTTCTTC. Its translation: CASSVVAGGYNEQFF. The V call is TRBV9, the J call TRBJ2-1; 10 nucleotides agree with TRBD2. In germline, CDR1 is SGDLS, CDR2 YYNGEE. The CDR3 totals 15 residues. V shed 2 bases, J shed 3 bases, and the junction held 2 bases outside the gene matches.

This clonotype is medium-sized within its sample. The CDR3 coding sequence is TGTGCCAGCAGCCCGACCCGGAACACTGAAGCTTTCTTT. This codes for CASSPTRNTEAFF. The chain couples TRBV7-2 to TRBJ1-1; D gene ambiguous. Trimming removed 5 bases at V and 1 base at J, with 8 bases between. The CDR3 has 13 residues. Germline CDR1 SGHTA, CDR2 FQGNSA. Together with reference TRBV7-2 and TRBJ1-1, the CDR3 gives the full variable domain: GAGVSQSPSNKVTEKGKDVELRCDPISGHTALYWYRQSLGQGLEFLIYFQGNSAPDKSGLPSDRFSAERTGGSVSTLTIQRTQQEDSAVYLCASSPTRNTEAFFGQGTRLTVV.

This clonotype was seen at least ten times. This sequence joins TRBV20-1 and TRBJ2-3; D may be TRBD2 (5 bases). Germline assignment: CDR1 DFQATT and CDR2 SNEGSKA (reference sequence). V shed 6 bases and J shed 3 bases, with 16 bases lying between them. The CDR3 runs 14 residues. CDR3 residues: CSAIPPLVTDTQYF. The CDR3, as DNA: TGCAGTGCCATCCCTCCACTAGTAACAGATACGCAGTATTTT.

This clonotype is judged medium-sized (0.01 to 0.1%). CDR3 in DNA: TGTGCCAGCAGCTTAAGCCCCCAAGATACGCAGTATTTT. This translates into CASSLSPQDTQYF. The genes are TRBV7-2 and TRBJ2-3, with unresolved D. The germline V gene has CDR1 SGHTA and CDR2 FQGNSA. The V end was cut by 2 bases, the J end by 5 bases, with 8 bases between. CDR3 length: 13 amino acids.

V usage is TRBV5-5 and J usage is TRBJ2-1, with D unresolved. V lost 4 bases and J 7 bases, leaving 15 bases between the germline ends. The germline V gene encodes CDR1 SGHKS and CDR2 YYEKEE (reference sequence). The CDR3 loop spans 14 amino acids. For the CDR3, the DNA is TGTGCCAGCAGCCCTAGGCACTACGGAAATGAGCAGTTCTTC. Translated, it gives CASSPRHYGNEQFF.

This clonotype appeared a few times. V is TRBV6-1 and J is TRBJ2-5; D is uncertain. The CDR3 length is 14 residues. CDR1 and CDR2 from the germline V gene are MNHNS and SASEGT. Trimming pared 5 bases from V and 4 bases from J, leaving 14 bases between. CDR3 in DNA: TGTGCCAGCAGTCCGCTAGTATTGGGAGAGACCCAGTACTTC. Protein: CASSPLVLGETQYF.

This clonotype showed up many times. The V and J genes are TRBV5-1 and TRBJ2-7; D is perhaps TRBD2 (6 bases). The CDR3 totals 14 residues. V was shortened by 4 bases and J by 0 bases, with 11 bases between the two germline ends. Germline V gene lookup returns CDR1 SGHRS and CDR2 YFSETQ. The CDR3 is CASSRSGSSYEQYF. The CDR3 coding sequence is TGCGCCAGCAGCCGTAGCGGAAGCTCCTACGAGCAGTACTTC.

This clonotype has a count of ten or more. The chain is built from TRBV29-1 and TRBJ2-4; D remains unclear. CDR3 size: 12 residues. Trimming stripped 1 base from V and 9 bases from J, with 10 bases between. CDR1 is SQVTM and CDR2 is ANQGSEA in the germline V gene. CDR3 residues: CSVEVEATIQYF. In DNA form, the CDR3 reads TGCAGCGTTGAAGTAGAGGCGACCATTCAGTACTTC.

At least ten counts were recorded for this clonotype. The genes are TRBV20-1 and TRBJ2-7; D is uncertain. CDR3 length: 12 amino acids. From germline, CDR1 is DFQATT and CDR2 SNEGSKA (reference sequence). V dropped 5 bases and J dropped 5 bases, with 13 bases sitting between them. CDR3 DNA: TGCAGTGCTCACTCAGTACAAAACGAGCAGTACTTC. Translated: CSAHSVQNEQYF.

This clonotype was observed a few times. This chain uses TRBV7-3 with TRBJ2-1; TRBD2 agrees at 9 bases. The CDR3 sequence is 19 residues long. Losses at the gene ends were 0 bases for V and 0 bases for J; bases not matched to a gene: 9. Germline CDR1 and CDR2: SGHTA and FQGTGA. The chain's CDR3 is CASSLTAREGRGSYNEQFF. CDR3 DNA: TGTGCCAGCAGCTTAACAGCGCGGGAGGGCCGGGGCTCCTACAATGAGCAGTTCTTC.

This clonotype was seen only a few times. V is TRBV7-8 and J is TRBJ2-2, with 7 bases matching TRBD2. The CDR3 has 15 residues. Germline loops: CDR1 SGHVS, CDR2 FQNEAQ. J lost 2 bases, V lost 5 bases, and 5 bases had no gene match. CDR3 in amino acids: CASSPGRVNTGELFF. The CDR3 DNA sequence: TGTGCCAGCAGCCCGGGGAGGGTCAACACCGGGGAGCTGTTTTTT.

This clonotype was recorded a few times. The DNA of the CDR3 is TGTGCCAGCAGCGTAGCTGTCGGGGGCGAGCAGTACTTC. Residues: CASSVAVGGEQYF. V is TRBV9 and J is TRBJ2-7, with D maybe TRBD2 (6 bases). This CDR3 spans 13 amino acids. Trimming removed 0 bases at V and 6 bases at J, with 10 bases between. In germline, CDR1 is SGDLS, CDR2 YYNGEE.

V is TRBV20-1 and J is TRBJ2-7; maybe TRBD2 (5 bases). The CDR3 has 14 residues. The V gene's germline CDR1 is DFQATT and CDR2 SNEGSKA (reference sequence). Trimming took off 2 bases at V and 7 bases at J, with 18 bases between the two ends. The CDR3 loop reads CSARKVGTPGEQYF. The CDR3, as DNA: TGCAGTGCTAGAAAAGTCGGCACCCCGGGGGAGCAGTACTTC.

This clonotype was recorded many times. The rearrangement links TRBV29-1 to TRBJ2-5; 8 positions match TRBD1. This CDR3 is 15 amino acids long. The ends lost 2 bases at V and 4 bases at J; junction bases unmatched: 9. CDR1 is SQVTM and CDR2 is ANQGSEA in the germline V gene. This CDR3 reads CSVELTDRARETQYF. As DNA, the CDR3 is TGCAGCGTTGAACTAACGGACAGGGCCAGAGAGACCCAGTACTTC.

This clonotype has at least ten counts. The CDR3 coding sequence is TGTGCCAGCAGCGGACTAGCGGGTTATCCGAGTGGGGCCAACGTCCTGACTTTC. Translation gives CASSGLAGYPSGANVLTF. The chain recombines TRBV6-1 with TRBJ2-6; 11 bases fit TRBD2. The CDR3 loop spans 18 amino acids. Germline V gene sequence: CDR1 MNHNS, CDR2 SASEGT. Trimming at V came to 6 bases and at J to 3 bases, leaving 10 bases not matched to a gene.

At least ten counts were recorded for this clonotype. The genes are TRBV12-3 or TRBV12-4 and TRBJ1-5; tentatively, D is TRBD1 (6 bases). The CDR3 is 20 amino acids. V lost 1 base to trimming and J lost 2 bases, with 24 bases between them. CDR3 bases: TGTGCCAGCAGTTTAGTCTTTCGAACAGGGCCCTATGGGGGCAATCAGCCCCAGCATTTT. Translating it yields CASSLVFRTGPYGGNQPQHF.

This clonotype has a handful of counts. The CDR3 protein is CAISDYTEAFF. The CDR3 DNA follows: TGTGCCATCTCTGATTACACTGAAGCTTTCTTT. V and J are TRBV7-9 and TRBJ1-1; D ambiguous. The germline CDR1 and CDR2 sequences are SEHNR and FQNEAQ (reference sequence). This CDR3 is 11 amino acids long. With 10 bases removed from V and 3 bases from J, the gap between germline ends came to 9 bases.

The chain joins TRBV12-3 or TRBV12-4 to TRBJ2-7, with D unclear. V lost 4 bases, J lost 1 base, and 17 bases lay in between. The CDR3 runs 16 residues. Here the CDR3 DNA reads TGTGCCAGCAGTTCCCCCACCCGGAGTCTGTCCTACGAGCAGTACTTC. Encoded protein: CASSSPTRSLSYEQYF.

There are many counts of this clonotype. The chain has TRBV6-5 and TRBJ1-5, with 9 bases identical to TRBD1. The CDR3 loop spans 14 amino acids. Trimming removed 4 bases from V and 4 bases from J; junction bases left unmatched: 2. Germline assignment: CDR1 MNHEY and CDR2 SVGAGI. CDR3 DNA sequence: TGTGCCAGCAGTTCCGGGACAGGGAATCAGCCCCAGCATTTT. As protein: CASSSGTGNQPQHF.

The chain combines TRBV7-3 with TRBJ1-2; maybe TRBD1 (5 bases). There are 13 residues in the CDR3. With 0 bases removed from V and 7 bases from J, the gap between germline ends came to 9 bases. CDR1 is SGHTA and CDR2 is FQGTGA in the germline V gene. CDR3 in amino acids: CASSLTGDSGYTF. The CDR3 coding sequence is TGTGCCAGCAGCTTAACAGGGGATTCTGGCTACACCTTC.

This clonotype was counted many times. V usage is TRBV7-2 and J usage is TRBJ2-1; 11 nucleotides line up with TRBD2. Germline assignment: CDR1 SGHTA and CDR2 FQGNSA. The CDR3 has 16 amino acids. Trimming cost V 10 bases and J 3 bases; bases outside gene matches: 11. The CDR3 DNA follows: TGTGCCAACCTGCTCACTAGCGGGAGTTTCTACAATGAGCAGTTCTTC. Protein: CANLLTSGSFYNEQFF.

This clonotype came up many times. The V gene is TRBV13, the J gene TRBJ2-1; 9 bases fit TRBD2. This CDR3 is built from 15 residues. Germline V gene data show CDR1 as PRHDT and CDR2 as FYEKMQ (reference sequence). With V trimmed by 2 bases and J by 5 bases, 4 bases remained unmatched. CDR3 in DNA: TGTGCCAGCAGCTTACTAGCGGGACTAAACAATGAGCAGTTCTTC. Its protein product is CASSLLAGLNNEQFF.

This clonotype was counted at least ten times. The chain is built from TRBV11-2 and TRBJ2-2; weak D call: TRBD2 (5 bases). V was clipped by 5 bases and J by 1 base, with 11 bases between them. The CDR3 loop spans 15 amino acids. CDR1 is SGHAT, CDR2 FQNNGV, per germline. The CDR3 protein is CASSIGLLNTGELFF. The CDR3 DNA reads TGTGCCAGCAGCATAGGACTTCTGAACACCGGGGAGCTGTTTTTT.

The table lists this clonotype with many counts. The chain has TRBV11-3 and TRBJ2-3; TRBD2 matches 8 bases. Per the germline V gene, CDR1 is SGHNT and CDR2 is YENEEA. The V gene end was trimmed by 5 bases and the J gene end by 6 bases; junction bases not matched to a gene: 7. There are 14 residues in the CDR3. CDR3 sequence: CASSAGTSVDTQYF. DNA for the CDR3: TGTGCCAGCAGCGCCGGGACTAGTGTGGATACGCAGTATTTT.

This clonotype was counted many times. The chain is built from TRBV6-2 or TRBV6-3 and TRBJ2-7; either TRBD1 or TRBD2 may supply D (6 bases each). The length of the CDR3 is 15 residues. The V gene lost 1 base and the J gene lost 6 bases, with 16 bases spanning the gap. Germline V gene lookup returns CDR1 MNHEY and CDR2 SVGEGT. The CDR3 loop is CASSYLGGGGGEQYF. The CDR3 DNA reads TGTGCCAGCAGTTACTTAGGCGGAGGGGGAGGCGAGCAGTACTTC.